Sequencing of this T cell receptor beta chain was carried out in a study of beta chain features in type 1 diabetes (dated by TCRdb to about 2018). In terms of the full investigation: Mean age, gender distribution, total cell number and subset yield were not different between patients and healthy donors. A total of roughly 98,000,000 sorted cells were examined across all samples, and a strong correlation was observed between cell number per subset and RNA yield. The study compared TCRB repertoires of sorted circulating CD4+ T cell subsets between recently diagnosed type 1 diabetes patients and matched healthy donors. Naive and central memory subsets were obtained from all 28 donors, but regulatory and stem cell-like memory subsets were isolated from only 8 patients and roughly 8 healthy donors.

A few counts support this clone. Its antigen is still unknown. Base qualities are not at hand, and no much larger clone is one base apart. The entire amount of isolated RNA was reverse transcribed using the High Capacity cDNA Reverse Transcription Kit, so the sequenced TCRB transcripts were expressed ones. Naive, central memory and regulatory T cell samples underwent deep immunoSEQ sequencing, averaging around 3.6 million total reads per sample. After sorted cells were lysed in RLT buffer, RNA was extracted with DNase-treated RNeasy Micro or Mini kits, with the choice depending on cell number. Each cell subset was processed separately to prevent cross-contamination, with patient and healthy donor samples processed together. Using the immunoSEQ multiplex PCR, TCRB sequences were amplified from cDNA into 87-bp fragments spanning the CDR3 region. The amplicons were sequenced using the Illumina HiSeq platform. Per the original workflow: Synthetic template baselines were used to correct PCR bias computationally, reads within Hamming distance 2 were collapsed, and singletons that could not be merged were discarded. Reads were aligned against IMGT to assign V, D and J genes, CDR3 length and insertions or deletions at six rearrangement sites. Clonotype counts were normalized to sorted cell number within each subset before computing true diversity and Gini coefficients with the tcR R package. The overlap coefficient, calculated on TCRB nucleotide sequences, was used to quantify repertoire sharing. TCRdb retrieved this table from immuneACCESS and kept in-frame rearrangements only. Not all clones are present; in checked studies, unresolved V genes account for under half, and no reason is known for the remainder. V and J calls plus clone size are reproduced from that table; the DNA served to infer D and trimming. Across this sample there are roughly 150,000 clones, with roughly 9% seen only once. Roughly 0.72% of the sample is taken by the ten largest.

What the authors observed across the whole study: Because small numbers of individuals were included in the HLA sub-analyses, any influence of HLA type on TCRB rearrangement was left unresolved. Shorter templates might have been favored by PCR, but patient and control samples were amplified and corrected together, so both groups would have been affected equally by any skew. The naive, central memory and regulatory TCRB repertoires appeared to resemble one another more closely among patients than among healthy donors. Fewer insertions and more nucleotide deletions at VDJ recombination sites were observed in patients with type 1 diabetes, implying thymic rearrangement abnormalities. Sequencing cDNA rather than genomic DNA could over-represent highly expressing activated cells, although activation and CD3 levels did not differ between groups. Type 1 diabetes patients showed a moderate but significant shortening of TCRB CDR3 length in all four CD4+ subsets.

Each donor gave one peripheral blood draw, averaging roughly 100 mL, which was collected into heparinised tubes. Using a panel that included CD45RO, CCR7, CD25, CD127, CD95 and CD27, naive, central memory, regulatory and stem cell-like memory CD4+ T cells were sorted on a BD FACSAria II. Every sorted population had a purity above 95%. Right away, PBMCs were isolated by Lymphoprep density gradient centrifugation and were stained directly, with no culture step. To minimize batch effects, samples were stained and sorted in pairs, one healthy donor with one patient per experiment. The cysteine opens and the phenylalanine closes a CDR3 of 15 amino acids. Left in the record is the CDR3 DNA by itself, 45 bases read in frame from the first base. From a lookup of the germline V gene, CDR1 and CDR2 are SGHVS and FQNEAQ. The junction shows trimming of 3 bases on V and 4 bases on J, and the gene matches do not reach 7 bases of it.

The sample consisted of central memory CD4+ T cells from blood. The origin of this receptor is a woman aged 30 to 39 with type 1 diabetes. The chain was built from TRBV7-8 and TRBJ1-1; 8 middle bases align to TRBD1. This receptor carries the CDR3 CASSFSGGAGTEAFF. The DNA sequence is TGTGCCAGCAGCTTCTCAGGGGGCGCTGGCACTGAAGCTTTCTTT.